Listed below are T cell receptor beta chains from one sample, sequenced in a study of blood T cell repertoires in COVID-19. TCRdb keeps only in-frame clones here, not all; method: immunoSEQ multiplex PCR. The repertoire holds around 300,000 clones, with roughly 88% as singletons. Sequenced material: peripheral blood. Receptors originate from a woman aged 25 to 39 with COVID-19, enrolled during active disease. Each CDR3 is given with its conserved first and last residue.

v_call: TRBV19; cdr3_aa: CASSMSSAAKNIQYF
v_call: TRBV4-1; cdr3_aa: CASSPYLANTGNTEAFF
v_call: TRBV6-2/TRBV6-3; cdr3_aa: CASSYSGLAGGESSYNEQFF
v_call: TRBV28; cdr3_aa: CASSRRGQGSGNTIYF
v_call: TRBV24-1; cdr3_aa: CATQTGGFTNEQFF
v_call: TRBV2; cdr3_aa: CASSEAQGYGYTF
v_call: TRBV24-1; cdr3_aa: CATSDSTDRASYGYTF
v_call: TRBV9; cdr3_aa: CASSAFGTSGPDTQYF
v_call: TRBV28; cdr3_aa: CASSKGGNQPQHF
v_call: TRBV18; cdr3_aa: CASSPYTGQTEAFF
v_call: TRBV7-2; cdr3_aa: CASSPEGLAVEQFF
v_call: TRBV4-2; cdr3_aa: CASSVTGVIKYNEQFF
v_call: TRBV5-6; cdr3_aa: CASSLLGQGNQPQHF
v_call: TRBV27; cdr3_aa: CASSRGQASYEQYF
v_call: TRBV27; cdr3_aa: CASSLYNSPLHF
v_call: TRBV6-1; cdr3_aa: CASSEFGVGNTGELFF
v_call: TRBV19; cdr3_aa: CASRMVNRQQETQYF
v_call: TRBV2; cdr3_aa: CASSVGQVYEQYF
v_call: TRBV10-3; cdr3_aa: CAISDGGGGPGELFF
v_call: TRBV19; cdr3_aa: CASSIRVSSYNEQFF
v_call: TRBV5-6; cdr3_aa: CASSGGQALRDIQYF
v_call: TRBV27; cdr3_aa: CASSLTGAYQPQHF
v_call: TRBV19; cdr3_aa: CASSIEGLGNQPQHF
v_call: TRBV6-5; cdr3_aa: CASSYSRGSGYTF
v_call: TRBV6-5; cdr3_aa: CASLWTGGSNEQFF
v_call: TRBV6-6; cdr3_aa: CASSGTSGNEETQYF
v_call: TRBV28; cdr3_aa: CASSYRTRNNSPLHF
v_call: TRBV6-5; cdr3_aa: CASSYSTGFGTEAFF
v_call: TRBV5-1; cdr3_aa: CASSLRGQGYGVTTEAFF
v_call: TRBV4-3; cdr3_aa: CASSQDEYEQPYGYTF
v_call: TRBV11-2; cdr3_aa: CASSPRTSGGPRETQYF
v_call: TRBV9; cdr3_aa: CASSLAGTGDQPQHF
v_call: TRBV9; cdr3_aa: CASSAQDYGYTF
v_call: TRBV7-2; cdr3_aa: CASSLIEGTQYF
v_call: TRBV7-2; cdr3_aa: CASSEGQGEANYGYTF
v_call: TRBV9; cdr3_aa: CASSVGRGLNTGELFF
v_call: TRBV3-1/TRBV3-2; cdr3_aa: CASSQADTQPQHF
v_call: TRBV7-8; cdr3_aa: CASSPFSGNTIYF
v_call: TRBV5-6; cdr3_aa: CASSWGDSFYGYTF
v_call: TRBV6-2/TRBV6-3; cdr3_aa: CASSYRLAGRNEQFF
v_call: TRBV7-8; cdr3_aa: CASSRRGSGNTIYF
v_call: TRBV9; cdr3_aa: CASSVGGFPTDTQYF
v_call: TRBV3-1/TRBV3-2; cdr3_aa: CASSQSAEAFF
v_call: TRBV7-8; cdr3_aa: CASSSPGTQSLNYGYTF
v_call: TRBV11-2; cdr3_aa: CASRPGLSEKLFF
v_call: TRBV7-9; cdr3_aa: CASSSAGGESYEQYF
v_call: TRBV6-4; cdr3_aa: CASSSGAGNTQYF
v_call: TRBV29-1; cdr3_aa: CPPWGMAVNQPQHF